The 18 T cell receptor beta chains listed next were all sequenced from one sample in a study of CXCR3 chemokines and chemotherapy response in bladder cancer. One entry per CDR3 protein, called by TCRdb with MiXCR from the PCR reads. The sample has around 8,800 distinct CDR3 sequences; roughly 23% are singletons. Sampling took place from a patient whose treatment included neoadjuvant chemotherapy. The origin of the receptors is a human donor with bladder cancer that did not respond to neoadjuvant chemotherapy.

The rearrangement links TRBV7-2 to TRBJ2-2; 12 bases match TRBD2. Looked up from germline, CDR1 is SGHTA and CDR2 is FQGNSA. After removal of 5 bases from V and 6 bases from J, the junction contained 4 bases not matched to a gene. The CDR3 is 15 amino acids. The CDR3 sequence: CASSPSGGAPGELFF. CDR3 nucleotides: TGTGCCAGCAGCCCTAGCGGGGGGGCCCCCGGGGAGCTGTTTTTT.

The V call is TRBV6-5, the J call TRBJ1-1; TRBD1 agrees at 9 bases. CDR1 MNHEY and CDR2 SVGAGI come from the germline V gene. The CDR3 has 15 amino acids. V lost 8 bases, J lost 4 bases, and 11 bases stayed unmatched. CDR3 protein: CASGSGQGICTEAFF. The DNA of the CDR3 is TGTGCCAGCGGGTCGGGACAGGGAATCTGCACTGAAGCTTTCTTT.

This clonotype is medium-sized (0.01 to 0.1%) in the sample. This chain uses TRBV24-1 with TRBJ2-3; D may be TRBD1 or TRBD2 (5 bases each). The germline V and J ends were trimmed by 0 bases and 2 bases, with 17 bases remaining between them. The CDR3 totals 18 residues. Germline V lookup: CDR1 KGHDR, CDR2 SFDVKD. CDR3 residues: CATSDLRDGGRNTDTQYF. The CDR3 DNA reads as TGTGCCACCAGTGATTTGCGTGATGGGGGACGAAACACAGATACGCAGTATTTT.

Sample share makes this clonotype medium-sized. The chain carries TRBV6-5 and TRBJ1-2, with D possibly being TRBD1 (5 bases). Trimming took off 0 bases at V and 1 base at J, with 9 bases between the two ends. The germline CDR1 and CDR2 sequences are MNHEY and SVGAGI. This CDR3 has 15 amino acids. CDR3 sequence: CASSYSLGLNYGYTF. The CDR3 DNA reads TGTGCCAGCAGTTACTCCTTGGGGCTTAACTATGGCTACACCTTC.

As for this clonotype: This likely reflects a read error, since a far larger clone is one base away. V and J are TRBV19 and TRBJ2-2; perhaps D is TRBD1 or TRBD2 (5 bases each). This CDR3 region has 14 residues. Germline V lookup: CDR1 LNHDA, CDR2 SQIVND (reference sequence). This CDR3 is CASSPRQSAGEPFF. In DNA form, the CDR3 reads TGTGCCAGCAGCCCCAGACAGTCCGCCGGGGAGCCGTTTTTT.

The table lists this clonotype with many counts. The chain combines TRBV12-3 or TRBV12-4 with TRBJ2-5, with 8 bases lining up with TRBD2. CDR3 length: 14 residues. V dropped 3 bases and J dropped 5; count of bases not matched to a gene: 5. CDR3 loop: CASSLRGAGETQYF. In DNA, the CDR3 is TGTGCCAGCAGTTTGCGGGGGGCTGGGGAGACCCAGTACTTC.

This clonotype showed up many times. J is TRBJ2-3 and V is TRBV4-1; D gene ambiguous. The CDR3 has 16 residues. Per germline, CDR1 MGHRA and CDR2 YSYEKL. Deletions cut 0 bases from V and 2 bases from J, with 12 bases between. CDR3 DNA: TGCGCCAGCAGCCAAGATCTTGGCGCAGTCACAGATACGCAGTATTTT. Protein product: CASSQDLGAVTDTQYF.

This clonotype is labeled medium-sized (0.01 to 0.1%). This chain connects TRBV10-3 to TRBJ1-1; D is undetermined. CDR3 length: 13 residues. The germline V gene encodes CDR1 ENHRY and CDR2 SYGVKD. V shed 11 bases and J shed 1 base, with 14 bases lying between them. CDR3 DNA: TGTGCCTCTACAGCGGACTCGAACACTGAAGCTTTCTTT. It specifies CASTADSNTEAFF.

This clonotype has ten or more counts. The V and J genes are TRBV14 and TRBJ2-1; D might be TRBD2 (6 bases). V was trimmed by 3 bases and J by 4 bases, leaving 16 bases between them. CDR1 is SGHDN, CDR2 FVKESK, per germline. This CDR3 contains 16 residues. Here the CDR3 DNA reads TGTGCCAGCAGCCACGGAGCACGCGGGACGTACAATGAGCAGTTCTTC. Its translation: CASSHGARGTYNEQFF. Full variable domain (rest looked up from reference TRBV14 and TRBJ2-1): EAGVTQFPSHSVIEKGQTVTLRCDPISGHDNLYWYRRVMGKEIKFLLHFVKESKQDESGMPNNRFLAERTGGTYSTLKVQPAELEDSGVYFCASSHGARGTYNEQFFGPGTRLTVL.

This clonotype is deemed medium-sized. The genes are TRBV7-2 and TRBJ2-3; 9 nucleotides line up with TRBD2. CDR3 length equals 15 residues. Germline-derived CDR1 and CDR2 are SGHTA and FQGNSA. V lost 3 bases to trimming and J lost 5 bases; unmatched junction nucleotides: 6. The CDR3 DNA is TGTGCCAGCAGCTTGGCGGGGGGGCGGGGAGATACGCAGTATTTT. Translated: CASSLAGGRGDTQYF.

This chain joins TRBV2 and TRBJ2-7; TRBD2 is a possible D gene (6 bases). V was pared by 6 bases and J by 9 bases, with 15 bases between. This CDR3 has 12 amino acids. Germline V gives CDR1 SNHLY, CDR2 FYNNEI. The CDR3 is CASSVQGGGQYF. The CDR3 nucleotides are TGTGCCAGCAGCGTTCAGGGAGGAGGGCAGTACTTC.

This chain joins TRBV19 and TRBJ2-7, with D possibly being TRBD1 (7 bases). There are 15 residues in the CDR3. V gave up 8 bases and J gave up 4 bases, with 21 bases separating them. Germline loops: CDR1 LNHDA, CDR2 SQIVND (reference sequence). For the CDR3, the DNA is TGTGCCAGTTGTCCCACCAGGGGGGCTCGGTACGAGCAGTACTTC. Amino acids: CASCPTRGARYEQYF.

This rearrangement joins TRBV20-1 to TRBJ2-3, with 10 bases that match TRBD2. Germline values: CDR1 DFQATT, CDR2 SNEGSKA (reference sequence). The length of the CDR3 is 15 residues. Germline trimming cut 2 bases from V and 2 bases from J; bases unmatched to any gene: 4. This chain's CDR3 is CSARPAGGPTDTQYF. In DNA form, the CDR3 reads TGCAGTGCTAGACCAGCGGGGGGGCCCACAGATACGCAGTATTTT.

This clonotype was found many times. The chain uses TRBV12-3 or TRBV12-4 and TRBJ1-5; D is possibly TRBD1 (5 bases). Trimming took 1 base from V and 3 from J, leaving 7 bases between them. The CDR3 is 14 residues long. The CDR3 DNA is TGTGCCAGCAGTTTAGGGGGGAACAATCAGCCCCAGCATTTT. Amino acids: CASSLGGNNQPQHF.

This clonotype was found many times. This chain links TRBV30 with TRBJ1-5; D is possibly TRBD1 (5 bases). This CDR3 is 15 amino acids long. V was pared by 3 bases and J by 4 bases, with 16 bases between. CDR1 is GTSNPN and CDR2 is SVGIG in the germline V gene (reference sequence). The CDR3 here is CAWSEDKAQNQPQHF. The CDR3 DNA is TGTGCCTGGAGCGAGGACAAGGCCCAGAATCAGCCCCAGCATTTT. The variable domain in full, with the rest retrieved from reference TRBV30 and TRBJ1-5, is SQTIHQWPATLVQPVGSPLSLECTVEGTSNPNLYWYRQAAGRGLQLLFYSVGIGQISSEVPQNLSASRPQDRQFILSSKKLLLSDSGFYLCAWSEDKAQNQPQHFGDGTRLSIL.

This clonotype was observed a few times. J is TRBJ2-7 and V is TRBV2, with D possibly being TRBD1 (6 bases). Germline assignment: CDR1 SNHLY and CDR2 FYNNEI. V was shortened by 5 bases and J by 0 bases, with 14 bases between the two germline ends. This CDR3 has 15 residues. In DNA, the CDR3 is TGTGCCAGCAGTTCCGAGGCAGGGGCCTCCTACGAGCAGTACTTC. Translation gives CASSSEAGASYEQYF.

This clonotype came up many times. The rearrangement links TRBV29-1 to TRBJ1-2; D is ambiguous. V shed 4 bases and J shed 7 bases, with 7 bases lying between them. Germline V gene sequence: CDR1 SQVTM, CDR2 ANQGSEA. The CDR3 sequence is 10 residues long. DNA for the CDR3: TGCAGCGTTGGGGCGGTTGGCTACACCTTC. This translates into CSVGAVGYTF.

Ten or more counts support this clonotype. The chain is built from TRBV12-5 and TRBJ2-5; possible D gene TRBD1, 6 bases. This CDR3 is built from 18 residues. Trimming took 4 bases from V and 5 from J, leaving 26 bases between them. Per the germline V gene, CDR1 is LGHNT and CDR2 is FRNRAP. The CDR3 spells CASGSFTGTNTLGETQYF. Written as DNA, the CDR3 is TGTGCTAGTGGTTCCTTCACCGGGACAAATACCCTGGGGGAGACCCAGTACTTC.